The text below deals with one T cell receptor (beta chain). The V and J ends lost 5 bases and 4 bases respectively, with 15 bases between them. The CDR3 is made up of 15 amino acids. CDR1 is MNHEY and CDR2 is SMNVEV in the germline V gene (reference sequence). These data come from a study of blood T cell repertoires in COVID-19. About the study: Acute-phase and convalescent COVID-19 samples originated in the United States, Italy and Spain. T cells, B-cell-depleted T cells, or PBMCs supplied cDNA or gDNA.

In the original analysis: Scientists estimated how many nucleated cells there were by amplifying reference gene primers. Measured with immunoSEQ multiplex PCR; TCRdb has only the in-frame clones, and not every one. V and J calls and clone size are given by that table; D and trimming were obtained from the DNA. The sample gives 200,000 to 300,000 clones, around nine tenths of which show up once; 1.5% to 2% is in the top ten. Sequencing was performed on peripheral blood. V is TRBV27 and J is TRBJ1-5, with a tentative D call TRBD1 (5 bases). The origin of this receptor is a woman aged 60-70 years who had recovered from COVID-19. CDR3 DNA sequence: TGTGCCAGCAGTGGTTTAGGGGTACCAAATCAGCCCCAGCATTTT. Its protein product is CASSGLGVPNQPQHF.